This note documents a single T cell receptor (beta chain) sequence. Vbeta (60) and Jbeta (13) primers were used in the PCR. The table came from immunoSEQ multiplex PCR; TCRdb's copy has only in-frame clones and leaves some out. The repertoire holds approximately 100,000 clones, with more than 65% as singletons. The germline gives CDR1 MGHRA, CDR2 YSYEKL. The CDR3 loop spans 14 amino acids. Between the trimmed V and J ends, which lost 0 bases and 6 bases, there was a span of 12 bases. These data come from a study of cytomegalovirus exposure and HLA in healthy donors. The rearrangement uses TRBV4-1 and TRBJ2-7; possibly TRBD1 for D (6 bases). This receptor was identified in a man aged 35-49 years in good health and CMV-seropositive. Source material: PBMCs. The CDR3 coding sequence is TGCGCCAGCAGCCAAGAAACAGGGTCGGGCGAGCAGTACTTC. Its protein product is CASSQETGSGEQYF.